Below are 18 T cell receptor beta chains sequenced from a single sample in a study of cytomegalovirus exposure and HLA in healthy donors. The PCR contained 60 Vbeta and 13 Jbeta primers. The assay was immunoSEQ multiplex PCR, and TCRdb's table has in-frame clones only and misses some. The sample carries approximately 110,000 clones, less than 70% recorded once. Sequencing was performed on PBMCs. The receptors come from a woman in her 30s in good health and CMV-seronegative.

This clone was seen only a few times. The chain carries TRBV13 and TRBJ2-2, with D unclear. Germline CDR1 is PRHDT and CDR2 is FYEKMQ (reference sequence). Trimming removed 8 bases from V and 1 base from J, with 5 bases in between. The length of the CDR3 is 12 residues. For the CDR3, the DNA is TGTGCCAGCGAGCAGAACACCGGGGAGCTGTTTTTT. Translated, it gives CASEQNTGELFF.

This chain links TRBV29-1 with TRBJ1-2; 8 bases match TRBD1. CDR1 is SQVTM and CDR2 is ANQGSEA in the germline V gene. There are 16 residues in the CDR3. The trim removed 7 bases at V and 3 bases at J, leaving 16 bases unmatched. CDR3: CSAVSVDRGRDYGYTF. As DNA, the CDR3 is TGCAGCGCTGTGTCAGTAGACAGGGGAAGGGACTATGGCTACACCTTC. Full variable domain (missing parts from reference TRBV29-1 and TRBJ1-2): SAVISQKPSRDICQRGTSLTIQCQVDSQVTMMFWYRQQPGQSLTLIATANQGSEATYESGFVIDKFPISRPNLTFSTLTVSNMSPEDSSIYLCSAVSVDRGRDYGYTFGSGTRLTVV.

This clone occurred a few times. The V gene is TRBV5-1, the J gene TRBJ2-5; no clear D. CDR3 length: 15 residues. Germline CDR1 and CDR2: SGHRS and YFSETQ. V dropped 1 base and J dropped 2 bases, with 12 bases sitting between them. DNA of the CDR3: TGCGCCAGCAGCTTGTGGGCAGGCGAACAAGAGACCCAGTACTTC. Translation: CASSLWAGEQETQYF.

The chain couples TRBV5-1 to TRBJ2-7, with 8 bases identical to TRBD2. The ends lost 0 bases at V and 5 bases at J; junction bases unmatched: 7. CDR3 length equals 15 residues. Germline assignment: CDR1 SGHRS and CDR2 YFSETQ. The CDR3 DNA follows: TGCGCCAGCAGCTTGGCGGGCGGGAGGATCCACGAGCAGTACTTC. Translation gives CASSLAGGRIHEQYF.

V is TRBV28 and J is TRBJ2-7; no reliable D call. Germline CDR1 MDHEN, CDR2 SYDVKM. Trimming pared 3 bases from V and 1 base from J, leaving 13 bases between. The CDR3 spans 15 residues. Here the CDR3 reads CASSFTASISYEQYF. DNA for the CDR3: TGTGCCAGCAGTTTCACTGCAAGTATATCCTACGAGCAGTACTTC.

This clone has just a few counts. J is TRBJ2-1 and V is TRBV10-3, with D possibly TRBD2 on 6 matching bases. CDR1 ENHRY and CDR2 SYGVKD come from the germline V gene. This CDR3 has 15 amino acids. The germline V and J ends were trimmed by 3 bases and 10 bases, with 19 bases remaining between them. Here the CDR3 DNA reads TGTGCCATCAGTGACCGGGTCGGGGGACGGGGGGAGCAGTTCTTC. It encodes CAISDRVGGRGEQFF.

The chain combines TRBV5-1 with TRBJ2-7; weak D call: TRBD2 (6 bases). The V gene's germline CDR1 is SGHRS and CDR2 YFSETQ. The CDR3 spans 15 residues. With 3 bases removed from V and 5 bases from J, the gap between germline ends came to 18 bases. CDR3 coding DNA: TGCGCCAGCAGCTACTTAGCGGCAGGAGGGAACGAGCAGTACTTC. Protein product: CASSYLAAGGNEQYF.

This chain joins TRBV7-8 and TRBJ2-3; 12 bases fit TRBD2. This CDR3 spans 16 amino acids. Germline V gene lookup returns CDR1 SGHVS and CDR2 FQNEAQ. V gave up 5 bases and J gave up 6 bases; unmatched junction bases: 9. The CDR3: CASSPLLAGGVDTQYF. CDR3 DNA sequence: TGTGCCAGCAGCCCGCTCCTAGCGGGAGGGGTGGATACGCAGTATTTT.

The chain joins TRBV7-6 to TRBJ2-7; D is possibly TRBD1 (6 bases). Trimming took 0 bases from V and 5 from J, leaving 14 bases between them. Germline V gives CDR1 SGHVS, CDR2 FNYEAQ. The CDR3 covers 15 residues. The CDR3 DNA reads TGTGCCAGCAGCTTAGCCGGGACACTATGGGACGAGCAGTACTTC. This sequence encodes CASSLAGTLWDEQYF.

This chain joins TRBV18 and TRBJ2-3; 14 bases align to TRBD2. The V segment lost 6 bases and the J segment 6 bases; nucleotides outside the gene matches: 8. The CDR3 runs 16 residues. CDR1 is KGHSH and CDR2 is LQKENI in the germline V gene. In DNA, the CDR3 is TGTGCCAGCTCCCCGACTAGCGGGAGGGTCAATGATACGCAGTATTTT. Its translation is CASSPTSGRVNDTQYF.

This chain links TRBV14 with TRBJ2-7; TRBD2 agrees at 9 bases. Trimming cost V 4 bases and J 4 bases; bases outside gene matches: 8. The CDR3 extends over 15 amino acids. Germline CDR1 is SGHDN and CDR2 is FVKESK. The CDR3 spells CASSLISGSWYEQYF. The CDR3 bases are TGTGCCAGCAGCCTTATTAGCGGGAGTTGGTACGAGCAGTACTTC.

By share, this clone counts as medium-sized (0.01 to 0.1%). The chain has TRBV6-1 and TRBJ2-6, with a tentative D call TRBD2 (5 bases). There are 14 residues in the CDR3. Trimming pared 1 base from V and 4 bases from J, leaving 5 bases between. Germline lookup yields CDR1 MNHNS and CDR2 SASEGT. The CDR3 DNA is TGTGCCAGCAGTGAAGGGGAGGGGGCCAACGTCCTGACTTTC. Translated: CASSEGEGANVLTF.

A few counts support this clone. Other DNA sequences within the sample encode an identical CDR3. This rearrangement joins TRBV30 to TRBJ2-7; TRBD1 is a possible D gene (5 bases). The CDR3 contains 11 residues. Germline V gene lookup returns CDR1 GTSNPN and CDR2 SVGIG (reference sequence). V was cut by 0 bases and J by 5 bases, with 5 bases left in between. The DNA of the CDR3 is TGTGCCTGGAGTGTCAGGGACGAGCAGTACTTC. As protein: CAWSVRDEQYF.

This chain connects TRBV28 to TRBJ2-7; D may be TRBD2 (5 bases). There are 15 residues in the CDR3. Germline V gives CDR1 MDHEN, CDR2 SYDVKM. Trimming left V 2 bases short and J 0 bases short, with 11 bases between. The CDR3 DNA follows: TGTGCCAGCAGTTTACAGCGGCCGAGCTCCTACGAGCAGTACTTC. The encoded protein is CASSLQRPSSYEQYF.

The chain has TRBV28 and TRBJ1-1, with TRBD1 as a possible D gene (5 bases). This CDR3 region has 14 residues. CDR1 is MDHEN and CDR2 is SYDVKM in the germline V gene. Trimming removed 7 bases from V and 4 bases from J, with 16 bases in between. CDR3 nucleotide sequence: TGTGCCAGCACCACTGCCAGGGATTTCACTGAAGCTTTCTTT. Amino acids: CASTTARDFTEAFF.

In its sample, this clone was seen once. V gene TRBV7-6 combines with J gene TRBJ2-3; 7 bases line up with TRBD2. In germline, CDR1 is SGHVS, CDR2 FNYEAQ. The V and J ends lost 0 bases and 4 bases, in that order; junction bases with no gene match: 4. This CDR3 has 15 residues. This CDR3 reads CASSLAGGQADTQYF. The CDR3 DNA follows: TGTGCCAGCAGCTTAGCGGGAGGGCAGGCAGATACGCAGTATTTT.

The DNA for the CDR3 is TGCGCCAGCAGCTTGCAGGGGGCGCAAGGGTACAATGAGCAGTTCTTC. Residues: CASSLQGAQGYNEQFF. V gene TRBV5-1 combines with J gene TRBJ2-1; 8 bases line up with TRBD1. The germline V gene has CDR1 SGHRS and CDR2 YFSETQ. The CDR3 is made up of 16 amino acids. Unmatched junction bases numbered 7, after V lost 1 base and J lost 4 bases.

The V call is TRBV30, the J call TRBJ1-6, with 9 bases aligning to TRBD1. With 4 bases clipped from V and 7 bases from J, the junction kept 5 bases outside the gene matches. The CDR3 is made up of 14 amino acids. The germline V gene encodes CDR1 GTSNPN and CDR2 SVGIG (reference sequence). The chain's CDR3 is CAWIDRGTNSPLHF. CDR3 DNA: TGTGCCTGGATCGACAGGGGGACAAATTCACCCCTCCACTTT.